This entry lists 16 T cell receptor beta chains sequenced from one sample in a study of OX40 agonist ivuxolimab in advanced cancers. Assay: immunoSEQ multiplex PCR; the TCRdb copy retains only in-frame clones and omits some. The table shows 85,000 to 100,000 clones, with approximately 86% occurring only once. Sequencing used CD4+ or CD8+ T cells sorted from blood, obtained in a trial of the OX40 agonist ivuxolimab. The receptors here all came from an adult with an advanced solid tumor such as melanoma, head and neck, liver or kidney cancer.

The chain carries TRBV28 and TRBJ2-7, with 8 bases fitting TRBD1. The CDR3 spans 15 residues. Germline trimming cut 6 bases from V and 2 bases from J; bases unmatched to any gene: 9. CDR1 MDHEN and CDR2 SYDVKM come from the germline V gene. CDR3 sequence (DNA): TGTGCCAGCAGCCCTTCGACAGGGGAGACCTACGAGCAGTACTTC. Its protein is CASSPSTGETYEQYF.

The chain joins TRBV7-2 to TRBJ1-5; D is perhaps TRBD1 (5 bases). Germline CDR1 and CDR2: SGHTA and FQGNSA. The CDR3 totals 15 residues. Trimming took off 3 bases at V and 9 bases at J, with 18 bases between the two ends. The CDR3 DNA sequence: TGTGCCAGCAGCTTGCCAGGGCATTCCGAGGGGCCCCAGCATTTT. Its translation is CASSLPGHSEGPQHF.

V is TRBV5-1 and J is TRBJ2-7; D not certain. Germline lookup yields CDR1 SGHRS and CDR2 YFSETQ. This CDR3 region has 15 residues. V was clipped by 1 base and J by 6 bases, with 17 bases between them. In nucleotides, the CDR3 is TGCGCCAGCAGCTTGTCGGGCCTGACCTCCGGCGAGCAGTACTTC. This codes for CASSLSGLTSGEQYF.

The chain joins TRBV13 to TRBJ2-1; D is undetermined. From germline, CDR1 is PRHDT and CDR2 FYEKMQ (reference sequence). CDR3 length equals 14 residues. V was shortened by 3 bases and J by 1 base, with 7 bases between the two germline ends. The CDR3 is CASSFPGSYNEQFF. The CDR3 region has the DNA TGTGCCAGCAGCTTCCCCGGGTCCTACAATGAGCAGTTCTTC.

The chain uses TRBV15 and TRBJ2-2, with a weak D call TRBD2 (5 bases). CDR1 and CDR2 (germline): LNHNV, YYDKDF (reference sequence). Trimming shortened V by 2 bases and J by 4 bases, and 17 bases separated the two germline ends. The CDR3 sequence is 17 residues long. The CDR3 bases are TGTGCCACCAGCAGATATGCAGTGGAGGTTACCACCGGGGAGCTGTTTTTT. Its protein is CATSRYAVEVTTGELFF.

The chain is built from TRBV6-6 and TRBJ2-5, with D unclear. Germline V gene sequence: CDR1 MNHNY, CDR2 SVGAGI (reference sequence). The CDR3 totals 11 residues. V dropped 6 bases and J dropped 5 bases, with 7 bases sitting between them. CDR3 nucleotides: TGTGCCAGCAGGAACGCCGAGACCCAGTACTTC. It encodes CASRNAETQYF.

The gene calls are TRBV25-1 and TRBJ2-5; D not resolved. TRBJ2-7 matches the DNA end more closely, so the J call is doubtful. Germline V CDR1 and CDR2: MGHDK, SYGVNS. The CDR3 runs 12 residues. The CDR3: CASSDVPYEQYF. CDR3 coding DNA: TGTGCCAGCAGTGACGTCCCCTACGAGCAGTACTTC.

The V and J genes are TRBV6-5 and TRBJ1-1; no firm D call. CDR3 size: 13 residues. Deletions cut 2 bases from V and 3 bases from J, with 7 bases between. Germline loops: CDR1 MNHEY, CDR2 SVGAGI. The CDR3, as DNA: TGTGCCAGCAGTTACGATGGCCACACTGAAGCTTTCTTT. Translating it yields CASSYDGHTEAFF.

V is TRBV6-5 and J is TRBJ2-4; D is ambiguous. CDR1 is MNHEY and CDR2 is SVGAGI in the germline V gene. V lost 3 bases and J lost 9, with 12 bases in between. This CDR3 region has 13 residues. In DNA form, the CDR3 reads TGTGCCAGCAGTTATGCAGCCTTAACCATTCAGTACTTC. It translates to CASSYAALTIQYF.

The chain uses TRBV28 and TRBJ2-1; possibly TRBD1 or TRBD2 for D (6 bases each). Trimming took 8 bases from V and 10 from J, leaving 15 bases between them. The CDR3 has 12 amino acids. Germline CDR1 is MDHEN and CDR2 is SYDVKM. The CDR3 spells CASRLGGGEQFF. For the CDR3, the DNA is TGTGCCAGCCGCTTGGGGGGCGGCGAGCAGTTCTTC.

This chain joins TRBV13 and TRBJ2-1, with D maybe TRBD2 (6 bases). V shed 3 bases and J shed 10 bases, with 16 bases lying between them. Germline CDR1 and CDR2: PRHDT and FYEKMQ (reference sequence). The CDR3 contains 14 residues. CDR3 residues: CASSFNRDGLEQFF. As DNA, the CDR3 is TGTGCCAGCAGCTTTAACCGGGACGGACTAGAGCAGTTCTTC.

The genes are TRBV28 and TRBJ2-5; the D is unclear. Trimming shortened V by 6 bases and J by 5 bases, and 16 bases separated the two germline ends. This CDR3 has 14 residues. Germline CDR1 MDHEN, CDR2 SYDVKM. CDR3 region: CASSGPGRSETQYF. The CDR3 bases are TGTGCCAGCAGCGGACCTGGACGGTCGGAGACCCAGTACTTC.

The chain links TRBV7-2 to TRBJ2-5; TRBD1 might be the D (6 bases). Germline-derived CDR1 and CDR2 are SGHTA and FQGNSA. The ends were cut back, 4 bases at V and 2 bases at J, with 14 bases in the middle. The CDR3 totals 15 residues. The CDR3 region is CASSSRDIGQETQYF. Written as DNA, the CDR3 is TGTGCCAGCAGCTCCCGGGACATAGGACAAGAGACCCAGTACTTC.

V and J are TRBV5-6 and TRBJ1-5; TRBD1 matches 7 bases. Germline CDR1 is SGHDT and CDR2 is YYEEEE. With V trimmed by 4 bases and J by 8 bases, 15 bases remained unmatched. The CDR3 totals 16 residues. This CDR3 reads CASSLYTGVMGEPQHF. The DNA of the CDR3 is TGTGCCAGCAGCCTATACACAGGGGTTATGGGAGAGCCCCAGCATTTT.

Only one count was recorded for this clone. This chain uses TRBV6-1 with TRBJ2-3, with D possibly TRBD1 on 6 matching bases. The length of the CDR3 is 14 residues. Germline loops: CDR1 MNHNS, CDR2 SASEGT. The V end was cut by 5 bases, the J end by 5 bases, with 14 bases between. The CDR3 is CASSLLDSGDTQYF. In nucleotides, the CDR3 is TGTGCCAGCAGTCTTCTGGACAGCGGAGATACGCAGTATTTT.

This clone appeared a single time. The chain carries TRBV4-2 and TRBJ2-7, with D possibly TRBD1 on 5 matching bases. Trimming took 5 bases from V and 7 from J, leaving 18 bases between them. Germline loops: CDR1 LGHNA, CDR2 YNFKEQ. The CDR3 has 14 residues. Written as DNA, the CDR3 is TGTGCCAGCAGCTTGGAGCAGGGCATTGGAGAGCAGTACTTC. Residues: CASSLEQGIGEQYF.